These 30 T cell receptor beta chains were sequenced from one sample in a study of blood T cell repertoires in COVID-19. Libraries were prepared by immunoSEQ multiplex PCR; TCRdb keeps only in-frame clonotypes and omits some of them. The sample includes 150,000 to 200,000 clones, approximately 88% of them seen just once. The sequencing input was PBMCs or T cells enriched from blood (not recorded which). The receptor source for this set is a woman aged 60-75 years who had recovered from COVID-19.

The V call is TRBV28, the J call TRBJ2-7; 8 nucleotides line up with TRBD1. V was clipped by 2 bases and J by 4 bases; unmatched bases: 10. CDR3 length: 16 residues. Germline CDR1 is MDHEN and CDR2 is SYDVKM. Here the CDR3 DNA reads TGTGCCAGCAGTTTAAGTCCAGGAACAGGGGGTTACGAGCAGTACTTC. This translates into CASSLSPGTGGYEQYF. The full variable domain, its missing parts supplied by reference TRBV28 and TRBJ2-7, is DVKVTQSSRYLVKRTGEKVFLECVQDMDHENMFWYRQDPGLGLRLIYFSYDVKMKEKGDIPEGYSVSREKKERFSLILESASTNQTSMYLCASSLSPGTGGYEQYFGPGTRLTVT.

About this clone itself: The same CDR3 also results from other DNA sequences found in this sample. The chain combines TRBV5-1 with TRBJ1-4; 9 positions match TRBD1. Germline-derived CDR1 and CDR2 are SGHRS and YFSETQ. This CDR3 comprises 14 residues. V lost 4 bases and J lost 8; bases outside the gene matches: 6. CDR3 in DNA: TGCGCCAGCAGCCAGGGACAGGGCGGAGAAAAACTGTTTTTT. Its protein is CASSQGQGGEKLFF.

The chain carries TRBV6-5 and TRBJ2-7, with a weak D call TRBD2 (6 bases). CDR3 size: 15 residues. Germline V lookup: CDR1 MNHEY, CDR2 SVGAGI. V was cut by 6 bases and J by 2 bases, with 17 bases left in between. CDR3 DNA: TGTGCCAGCAGGCAACTAGCACAGCCTGCCTACGAGCAGTACTTC. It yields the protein CASRQLAQPAYEQYF.

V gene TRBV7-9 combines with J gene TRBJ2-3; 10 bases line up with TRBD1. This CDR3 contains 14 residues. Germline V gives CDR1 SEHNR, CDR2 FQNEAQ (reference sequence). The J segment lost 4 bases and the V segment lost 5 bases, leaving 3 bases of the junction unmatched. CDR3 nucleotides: TGTGCCAGCAGCCCAGGGACAGGGGCAGATACGCAGTATTTT. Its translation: CASSPGTGADTQYF.

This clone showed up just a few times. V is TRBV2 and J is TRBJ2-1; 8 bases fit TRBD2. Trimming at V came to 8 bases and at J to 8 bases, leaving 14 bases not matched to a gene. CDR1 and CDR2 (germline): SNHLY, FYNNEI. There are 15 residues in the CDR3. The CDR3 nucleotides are TGTGCCAGCGGTAAGGCGGGAGGACCCCGGGATGAGCAGTTCTTC. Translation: CASGKAGGPRDEQFF.

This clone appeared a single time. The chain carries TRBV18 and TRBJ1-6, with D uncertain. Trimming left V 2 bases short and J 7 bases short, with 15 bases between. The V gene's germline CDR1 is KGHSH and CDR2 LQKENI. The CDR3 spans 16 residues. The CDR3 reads CASSPTERSRNSPLHF. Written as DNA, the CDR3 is TGTGCCAGCTCACCAACAGAAAGGTCGCGAAATTCACCCCTCCACTTT. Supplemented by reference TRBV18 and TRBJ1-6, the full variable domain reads NAGVMQNPRHLVRRRGQEARLRCSPMKGHSHVYWYRQLPEEGLKFMVYLQKENIIDESGMPKERFSAEFPKEGPSILRIQQVVRGDSAAYFCASSPTERSRNSPLHFGNGTRLTVT.

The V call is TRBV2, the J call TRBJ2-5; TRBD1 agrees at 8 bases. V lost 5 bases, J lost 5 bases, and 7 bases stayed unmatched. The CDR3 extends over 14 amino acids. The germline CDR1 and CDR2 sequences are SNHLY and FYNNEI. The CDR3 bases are TGTGCCAGCAGTCAACAGGGGGAGTGGGAGACCCAGTACTTC. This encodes CASSQQGEWETQYF.

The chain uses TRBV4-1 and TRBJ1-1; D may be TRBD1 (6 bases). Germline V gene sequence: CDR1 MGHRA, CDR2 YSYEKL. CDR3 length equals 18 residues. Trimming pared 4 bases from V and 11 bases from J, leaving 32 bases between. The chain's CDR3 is CASSPSIENRERFWGAFF. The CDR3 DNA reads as TGCGCCAGCAGCCCGAGTATTGAAAACAGGGAAAGATTTTGGGGGGCTTTCTTT.

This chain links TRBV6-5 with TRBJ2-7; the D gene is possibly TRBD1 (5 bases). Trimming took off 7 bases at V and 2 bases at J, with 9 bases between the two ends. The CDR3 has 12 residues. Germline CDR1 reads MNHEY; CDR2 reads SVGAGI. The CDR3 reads CASTQGTYEQYF. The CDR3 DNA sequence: TGTGCCAGCACCCAGGGTACCTACGAGCAGTACTTC.

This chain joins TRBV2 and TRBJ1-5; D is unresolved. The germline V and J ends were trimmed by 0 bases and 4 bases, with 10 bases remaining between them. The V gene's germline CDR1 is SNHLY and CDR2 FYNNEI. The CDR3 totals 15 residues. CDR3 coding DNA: TGTGCCAGCAGTGAAGCGCTTCCCGGGAATCAGCCCCAGCATTTT. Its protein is CASSEALPGNQPQHF.

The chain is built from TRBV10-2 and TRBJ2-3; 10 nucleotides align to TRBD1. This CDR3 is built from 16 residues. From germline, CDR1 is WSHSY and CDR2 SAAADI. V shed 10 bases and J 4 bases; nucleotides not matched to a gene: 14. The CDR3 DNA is TGCGCCACCAAGGTCCCGGGACAGGGGTCAGCAGATACGCAGTATTTT. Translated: CATKVPGQGSADTQYF.

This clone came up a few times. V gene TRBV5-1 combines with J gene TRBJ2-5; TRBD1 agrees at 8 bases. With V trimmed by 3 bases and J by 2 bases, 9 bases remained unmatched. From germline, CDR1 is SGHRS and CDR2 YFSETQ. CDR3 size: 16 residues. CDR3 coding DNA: TGCGCCAGCAGCTCCCGGGCAGGGGGCGGACAAGAGACCCAGTACTTC. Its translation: CASSSRAGGGQETQYF.

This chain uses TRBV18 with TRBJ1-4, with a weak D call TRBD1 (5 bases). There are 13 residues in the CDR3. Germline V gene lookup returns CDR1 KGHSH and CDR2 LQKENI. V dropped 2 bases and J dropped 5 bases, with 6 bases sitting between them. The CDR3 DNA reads TGTGCCAGCTCACCAGGGGCGAATGAAAAACTGTTTTTT. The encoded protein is CASSPGANEKLFF.

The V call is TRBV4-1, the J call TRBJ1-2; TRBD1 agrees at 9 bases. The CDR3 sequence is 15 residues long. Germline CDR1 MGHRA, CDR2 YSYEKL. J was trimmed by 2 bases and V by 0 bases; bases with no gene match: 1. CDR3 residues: CASSQEGTGNYGYTF. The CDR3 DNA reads TGCGCCAGCAGCCAAGAAGGGACAGGGAACTATGGCTACACCTTC.

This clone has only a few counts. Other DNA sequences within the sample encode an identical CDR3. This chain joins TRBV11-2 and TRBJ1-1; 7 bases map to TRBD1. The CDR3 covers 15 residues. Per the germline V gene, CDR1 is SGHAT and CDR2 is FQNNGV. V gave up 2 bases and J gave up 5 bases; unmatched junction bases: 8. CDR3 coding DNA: TGTGCCAGCAGCTTAACCGGGGAACAGGGGACTGAAGCTTTCTTT. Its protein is CASSLTGEQGTEAFF.

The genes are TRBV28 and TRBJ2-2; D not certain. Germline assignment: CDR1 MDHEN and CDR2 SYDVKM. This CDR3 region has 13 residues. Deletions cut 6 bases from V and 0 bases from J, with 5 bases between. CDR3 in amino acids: CASRSANTGELFF. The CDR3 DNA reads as TGTGCCAGCAGATCCGCGAACACCGGGGAGCTGTTTTTT.

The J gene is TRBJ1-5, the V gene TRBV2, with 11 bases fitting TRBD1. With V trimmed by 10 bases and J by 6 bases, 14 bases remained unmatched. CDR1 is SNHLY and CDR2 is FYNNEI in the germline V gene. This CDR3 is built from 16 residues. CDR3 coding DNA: TGTGCCACCGGACAGGGGGCGGGTGTGGGTGGTCAGCCCCAGCATTTT. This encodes CATGQGAGVGGQPQHF.

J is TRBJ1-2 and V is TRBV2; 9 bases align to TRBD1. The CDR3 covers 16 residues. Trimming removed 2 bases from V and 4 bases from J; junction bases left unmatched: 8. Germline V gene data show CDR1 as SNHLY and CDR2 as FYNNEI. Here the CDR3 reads CASSESGQGWVYGYTF. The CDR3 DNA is TGTGCCAGCAGTGAATCGGGACAGGGATGGGTCTATGGCTACACCTTC.

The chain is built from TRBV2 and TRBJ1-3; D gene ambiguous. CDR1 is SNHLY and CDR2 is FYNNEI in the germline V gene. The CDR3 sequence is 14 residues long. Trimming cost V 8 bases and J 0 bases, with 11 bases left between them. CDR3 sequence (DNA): TGTGCCAGCTTTGCGATGGTCTCTGGAAACACCATATATTTT. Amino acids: CASFAMVSGNTIYF.

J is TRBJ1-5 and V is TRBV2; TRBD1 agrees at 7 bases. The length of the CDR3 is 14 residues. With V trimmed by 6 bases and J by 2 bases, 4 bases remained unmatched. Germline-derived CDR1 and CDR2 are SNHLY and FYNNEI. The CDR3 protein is CASRAGTGNQPQHF. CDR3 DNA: TGTGCCAGCAGAGCCGGGACAGGCAATCAGCCCCAGCATTTT.

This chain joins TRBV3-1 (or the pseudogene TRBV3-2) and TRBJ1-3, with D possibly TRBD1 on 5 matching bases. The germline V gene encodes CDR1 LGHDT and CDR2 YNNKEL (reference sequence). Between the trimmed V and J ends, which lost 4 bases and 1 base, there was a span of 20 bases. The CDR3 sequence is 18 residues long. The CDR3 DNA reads TGTGCCAGCAGCCTTACCTCTCCGGGACTTTCTTCTGGAAACACCATATATTTT. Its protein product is CASSLTSPGLSSGNTIYF.

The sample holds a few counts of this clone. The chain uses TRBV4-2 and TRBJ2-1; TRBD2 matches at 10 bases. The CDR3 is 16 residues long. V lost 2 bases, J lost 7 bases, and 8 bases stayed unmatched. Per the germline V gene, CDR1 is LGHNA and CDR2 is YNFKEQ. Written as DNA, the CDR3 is TGTGCCAGCAGCCAACCGCTAAGCGGGGGGGTGAATGAGCAGTTCTTC. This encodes CASSQPLSGGVNEQFF.

The CDR3 DNA reads TGTGCCAGTAGCACCGGGACAGGGTTTTCACCCCTCCACTTT. This encodes CASSTGTGFSPLHF. V usage is TRBV19 and J usage is TRBJ1-6, with 9 bases lining up with TRBD1. The CDR3 is 14 residues long. CDR1 and CDR2 from the germline V gene are LNHDA and SQIVND (reference sequence). V lost 6 bases to trimming and J lost 9 bases; unmatched junction nucleotides: 6.

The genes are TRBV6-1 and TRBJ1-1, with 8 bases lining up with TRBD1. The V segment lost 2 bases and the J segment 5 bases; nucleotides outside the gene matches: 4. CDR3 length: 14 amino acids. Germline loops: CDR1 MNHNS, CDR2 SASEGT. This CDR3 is CASSEQGAGTEAFF. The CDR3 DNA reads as TGTGCCAGCAGTGAACAGGGGGCTGGAACTGAAGCTTTCTTT.

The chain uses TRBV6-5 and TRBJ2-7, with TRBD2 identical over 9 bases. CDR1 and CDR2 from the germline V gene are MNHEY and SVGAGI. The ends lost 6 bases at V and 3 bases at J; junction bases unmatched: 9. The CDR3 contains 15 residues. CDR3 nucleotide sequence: TGTGCCAGCAGGCCTAGACTAGCGGTTTACTACGAGCAGTACTTC. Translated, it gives CASRPRLAVYYEQYF.

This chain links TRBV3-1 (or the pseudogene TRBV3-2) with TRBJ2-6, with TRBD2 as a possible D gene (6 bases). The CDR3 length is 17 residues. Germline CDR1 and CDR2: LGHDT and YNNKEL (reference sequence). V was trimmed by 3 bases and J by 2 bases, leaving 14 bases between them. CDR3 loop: CASSQSAGLPGANVLTF. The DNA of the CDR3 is TGTGCCAGCAGCCAGAGCGCGGGGCTCCCTGGGGCCAACGTCCTGACTTTC.

Written as DNA, the CDR3 is TGTGCCAGCAGCCAAGGGGTAGCGGGGATGAGCTCCTATAATTCACCCCTCCACTTT. It yields the protein CASSQGVAGMSSYNSPLHF. V usage is TRBV3-1 (or the pseudogene TRBV3-2) and J usage is TRBJ1-6, with no clear D. Germline CDR1 LGHDT, CDR2 YNNKEL (reference sequence). V lost 1 base, J lost 0 bases, and 16 bases lay in between. There are 19 residues in the CDR3.

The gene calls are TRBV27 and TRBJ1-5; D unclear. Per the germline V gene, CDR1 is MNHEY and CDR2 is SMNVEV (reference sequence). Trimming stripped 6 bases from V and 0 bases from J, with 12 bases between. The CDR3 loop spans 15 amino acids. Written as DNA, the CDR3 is TGTGCCAGCAGATTTGCAGGACTTAGCAATCAGCCCCAGCATTTT. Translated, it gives CASRFAGLSNQPQHF.

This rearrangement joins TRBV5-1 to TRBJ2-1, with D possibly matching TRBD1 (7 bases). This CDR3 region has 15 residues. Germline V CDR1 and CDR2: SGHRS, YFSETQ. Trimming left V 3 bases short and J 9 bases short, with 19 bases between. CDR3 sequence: CASSSQGGGGSEQFF. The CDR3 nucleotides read TGCGCCAGCAGCTCCCAGGGAGGAGGGGGCAGTGAGCAGTTCTTC.

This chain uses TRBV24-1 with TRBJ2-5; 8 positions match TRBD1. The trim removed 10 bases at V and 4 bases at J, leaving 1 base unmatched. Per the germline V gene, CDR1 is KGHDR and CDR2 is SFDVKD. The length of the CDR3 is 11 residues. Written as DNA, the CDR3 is TGTGCCACAGGGACAGGAGAGACCCAGTACTTC. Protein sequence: CATGTGETQYF.